Each of the 15 T cell receptor beta chains below was sequenced from the same sample in a study of T cells in Graves' hyperthyroidism and ophthalmopathy. RNA transcripts served as the template for amplifying TCR beta CDR3 regions. The TCR CDR3 first-round RT-PCR relied on the HTBI primer set. TCRdb independently ran MiXCR on the multiplex PCR reads; one entry per CDR3 protein. The data contain about 500,000 distinct CDR3 sequences, roughly a sixth of them singletons. Sequencing was performed on blood. The receptors derive from a woman aged 18-29 years with Graves' ophthalmopathy.

This clonotype was counted at least ten times. The chain joins TRBV6-5 to TRBJ1-5; no firm D call. CDR1 MNHEY and CDR2 SVGAGI come from the germline V gene. This CDR3 region has 18 residues. Trimming took 0 bases from V and 2 from J, leaving 17 bases between them. The DNA of the CDR3 is TGTGCCAGCAGTTACTCGAAATTGACTGGGCAGGGCAATCAGCCCCAGCATTTT. It codes for CASSYSKLTGQGNQPQHF.

In this sample, this clonotype turned up many times. A read error may account for a junction end that differs from germline. The V and J genes are TRBV7-2 and TRBJ2-7, with 11 positions matching TRBD2. Germline values: CDR1 SGHTA, CDR2 FQGNSA. The CDR3 is made up of 15 amino acids. CDR3 coding DNA: TGCGCCAGCAGCTCTGGGACTAGCGGCCCCTACGAGCAGTACTTC. Protein sequence: CASSSGTSGPYEQYF.

This clonotype was seen more than once but under ten times. The V gene is TRBV6-1, the J gene TRBJ1-4; TRBD1 agrees at 7 bases. CDR1 and CDR2 from the germline V gene are MNHNS and SASEGT. J lost 7 bases, V lost 6 bases, and 8 bases had no gene match. The CDR3 runs 14 residues. The CDR3, as DNA: TGTGCCAGCAGCAGCCGGGACAGAGGTGAAAAACTGTTTTTT. Residues: CASSSRDRGEKLFF.

This clonotype was recorded at least ten times. The chain joins TRBV5-1 to TRBJ1-2; the match to TRBD1 covers 12 bases. This CDR3 contains 16 residues. Looked up from germline, CDR1 is SGHRS and CDR2 is YFSETQ. V lost 3 bases to trimming and J lost 9 bases; unmatched junction nucleotides: 12. For the CDR3, the DNA is TGCGCCAGCAGCTCCAACTACCGGGACAGGGGGCTAAGCTACACCTTC. Translating it yields CASSSNYRDRGLSYTF.

This clonotype was picked up many times. This chain links TRBV7-8 with TRBJ2-7; D gene ambiguous. The V gene lost 5 bases and the J gene lost 7 bases, with 12 bases spanning the gap. The CDR3 runs to 12 residues. From germline, CDR1 is SGHVS and CDR2 FQNEAQ. The CDR3 DNA follows: TGTGCCAGCAGCCAGACGTTCGGGGAGCAGTACTTC. Protein sequence: CASSQTFGEQYF.

With regard to this clonotype: One base away lies a much larger clone, so this may be a sequencing read error. The chain uses TRBV6-2 or TRBV6-3 and TRBJ2-3; 9 nucleotides align to TRBD1. The CDR3 covers 16 residues. CDR1 MNHEY and CDR2 SVGEGT come from the germline V gene. The CDR3 region is CACSYLAGQGTDTQYF. The CDR3 DNA reads as TGTGCCTGCAGTTACCTCGCAGGACAGGGGACAGATACGCAGTATTTT.

The chain joins TRBV18 to TRBJ2-5, with D possibly TRBD1 on 6 matching bases. The CDR3 consists of 15 residues. CDR1 KGHSH and CDR2 LQKENI come from the germline V gene. With 6 bases removed from V and 2 bases from J, the gap between germline ends came to 16 bases. CDR3 coding DNA: TGTGCCAGCTCCCTCAATCAGGGGTGGCAAGAGACCCAGTACTTC. Residues: CASSLNQGWQETQYF.

The genes are TRBV5-5 and TRBJ1-2, with D maybe TRBD1 (5 bases). This CDR3 contains 15 residues. CDR1 and CDR2 (germline): SGHKS, YYEKEE (reference sequence). V lost 0 bases and J lost 4, with 13 bases in between. CDR3 sequence: CASSLEAGTLYGYTF. The CDR3 region has the DNA TGTGCCAGCAGCTTGGAGGCCGGGACTCTCTATGGCTACACCTTC.

This clonotype was observed a handful of times. This sequence joins TRBV9 and TRBJ2-3, with D perhaps matching TRBD2 (5 bases). CDR3 length: 15 amino acids. V gave up 3 bases and J gave up 6 bases, with 17 bases separating them. Germline CDR1 and CDR2: SGDLS and YYNGEE. The CDR3 region is CASSAHPPRGDTQYF. The CDR3 coding sequence is TGTGCCAGCAGCGCCCACCCACCGCGAGGGGATACGCAGTATTTT.

This clonotype was counted at least ten times. The V call is TRBV6-1, the J call TRBJ2-2; perhaps D is TRBD1 or TRBD2 (5 bases each). V was trimmed by 5 bases and J by 4 bases, leaving 20 bases between them. The CDR3 runs to 17 residues. CDR1 and CDR2 (germline): MNHNS, SASEGT. The DNA of the CDR3 is TGTGCCAGCAGTATAATGGGGTTCCCGGGGCGCACCGGGGAGCTGTTTTTT. This gives the protein CASSIMGFPGRTGELFF.

This clonotype was seen at least ten times. The chain recombines TRBV20-1 with TRBJ2-7, with 10 bases aligning to TRBD2. CDR3 length: 13 amino acids. Germline lookup yields CDR1 DFQATT and CDR2 SNEGSKA (reference sequence). V gave up 3 bases and J gave up 3 bases; unmatched junction bases: 2. The CDR3: CSASRTSGYEQYF. In DNA form, the CDR3 reads TGCAGTGCTAGCCGGACTAGCGGCTACGAGCAGTACTTC.

The CDR3 nucleotides are TGTGCCAGCAGTCGCCGGGGGGGCGCCGACTATGGCTACACCTTC. Translation gives CASSRRGGADYGYTF. V usage is TRBV6-1 and J usage is TRBJ1-2; D possibly corresponds to TRBD1 (6 bases). Germline V gives CDR1 MNHNS, CDR2 SASEGT. The CDR3 length is 15 residues. Trimming removed 5 bases at V and 3 bases at J, with 16 bases between.

On this clonotype itself: This may arise from a read error, as a much more abundant clone is one base away. This sequence joins TRBV9 and TRBJ2-1; D not resolved. Germline-derived CDR1 and CDR2 are SGDLS and YYNGEE. The CDR3 extends over 13 amino acids. The CDR3 DNA is TGTGCCAGCAGCGTAGTTCCCCTCGATGAGCAGCTCTTC. Amino acids: CASSVVPLDEQLF.

This clonotype was detected many times. V is TRBV2 and J is TRBJ1-6, with 7 bases that match TRBD1. Germline assignment: CDR1 SNHLY and CDR2 FYNNEI. CDR3 length: 15 residues. V lost 6 bases and J lost 8; bases outside the gene matches: 10. The CDR3 region has the DNA TGTGCCAGCAGACCCCAGACAGGGCGGGATTCACCCCTCCACTTT. This codes for CASRPQTGRDSPLHF.

This clonotype was detected ten times or more. This chain links TRBV4-3 with TRBJ1-2; no firm D call. This CDR3 region has 14 residues. The germline V gene encodes CDR1 LGHNA and CDR2 YSLEER. V lost 0 bases, J lost 3 bases, and 8 bases lay in between. In DNA form, the CDR3 reads TGCGCCAGCAGCCAAGATCGGCAGGACTATGGCTACACCTTC. It yields the protein CASSQDRQDYGYTF.